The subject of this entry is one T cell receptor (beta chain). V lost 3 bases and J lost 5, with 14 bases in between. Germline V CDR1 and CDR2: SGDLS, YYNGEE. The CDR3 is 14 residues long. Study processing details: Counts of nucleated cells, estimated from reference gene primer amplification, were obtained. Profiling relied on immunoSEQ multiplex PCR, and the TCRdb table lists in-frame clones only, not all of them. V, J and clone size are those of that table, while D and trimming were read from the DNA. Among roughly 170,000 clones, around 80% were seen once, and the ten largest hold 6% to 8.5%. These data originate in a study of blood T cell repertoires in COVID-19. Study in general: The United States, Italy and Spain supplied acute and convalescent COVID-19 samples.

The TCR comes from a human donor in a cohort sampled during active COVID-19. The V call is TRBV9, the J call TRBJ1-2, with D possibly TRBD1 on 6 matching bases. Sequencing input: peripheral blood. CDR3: CASSGGQRFYGYTF. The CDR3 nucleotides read TGTGCCAGCAGCGGCGGACAGCGCTTTTATGGCTACACCTTC.